This T cell receptor beta chain is from a study of shared clonotypes between healthy human individuals. Findings of the study overall: Sampling was confined to blood; repertoires within tissues likely differ. Estimated richness values were generally larger in naive subsets than in memory subsets. For naive CD4 cells, 4.5% to 6.5% of clonotypes were shared across a handful of donors.

Repertoires were generated with immunoSEQ multiplex PCR, while TCRdb's copy carries only in-frame clones and drops some. The sample lists some 350,000 clones, approximately 79% occurring once. This clone was seen a few times. Antigen specificity is unknown. HIV-negative, healthy adults without recent acute infections or vaccinations were the donors. The sequence came from a man aged 25 to 40 in good health. Specimen: memory CD4+ T cells sorted from blood. Subset described: CD45RA-negative fraction.

In DNA form, the CDR3 reads TGTGCCAGCAGGGGCGTGGGGGCAGGCAATCAGCCCCAGCATTTT. Protein: CASRGVGAGNQPQHF. V is TRBV2 and J is TRBJ1-5; D may be TRBD1 (6 bases). Per the germline V gene, CDR1 is SNHLY and CDR2 is FYNNEI. V lost 6 bases, J lost 2 bases, and 14 bases lay in between. The CDR3 is 15 amino acids.